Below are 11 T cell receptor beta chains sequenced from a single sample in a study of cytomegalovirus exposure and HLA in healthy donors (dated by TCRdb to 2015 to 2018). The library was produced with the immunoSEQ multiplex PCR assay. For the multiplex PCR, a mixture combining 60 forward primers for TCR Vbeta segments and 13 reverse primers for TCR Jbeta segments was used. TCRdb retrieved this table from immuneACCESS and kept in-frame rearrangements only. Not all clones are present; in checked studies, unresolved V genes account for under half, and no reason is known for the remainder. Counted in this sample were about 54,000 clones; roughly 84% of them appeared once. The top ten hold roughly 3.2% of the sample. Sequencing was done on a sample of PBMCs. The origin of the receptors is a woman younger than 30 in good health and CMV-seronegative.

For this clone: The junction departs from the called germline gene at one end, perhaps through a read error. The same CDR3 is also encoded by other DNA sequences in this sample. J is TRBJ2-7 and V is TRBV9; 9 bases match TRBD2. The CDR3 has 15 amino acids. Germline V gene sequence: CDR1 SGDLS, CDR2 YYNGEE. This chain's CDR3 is CASSGEIAGAYEQYF. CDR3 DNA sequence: TGTGCCAGCAGCGGAGAGATAGCGGGAGCCTACGAACAGTACTTC.

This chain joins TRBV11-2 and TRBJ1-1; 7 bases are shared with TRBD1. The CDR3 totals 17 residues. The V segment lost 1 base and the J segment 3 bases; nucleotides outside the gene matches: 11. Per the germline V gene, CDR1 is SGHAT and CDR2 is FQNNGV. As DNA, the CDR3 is TGTGCCAGCAGCTTAGCCCGACAGGGAATGTTCCACACTGAAGCTTTCTTT. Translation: CASSLARQGMFHTEAFF.

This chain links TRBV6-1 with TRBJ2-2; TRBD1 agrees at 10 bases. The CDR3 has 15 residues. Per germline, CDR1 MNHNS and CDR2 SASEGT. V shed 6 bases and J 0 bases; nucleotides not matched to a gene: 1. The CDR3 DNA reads TGTGCCAGCAGGACAGGGGGCGCGAACACCGGGGAGCTGTTTTTT. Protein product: CASRTGGANTGELFF.

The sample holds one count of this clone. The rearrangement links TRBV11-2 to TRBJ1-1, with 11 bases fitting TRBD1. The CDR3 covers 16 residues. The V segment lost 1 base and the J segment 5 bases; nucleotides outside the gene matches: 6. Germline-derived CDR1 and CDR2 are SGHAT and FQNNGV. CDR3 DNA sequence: TGTGCCAGCAGCTTAGGGGGGACAGGGGGAGATACTGAAGCTTTCTTT. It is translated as CASSLGGTGGDTEAFF.

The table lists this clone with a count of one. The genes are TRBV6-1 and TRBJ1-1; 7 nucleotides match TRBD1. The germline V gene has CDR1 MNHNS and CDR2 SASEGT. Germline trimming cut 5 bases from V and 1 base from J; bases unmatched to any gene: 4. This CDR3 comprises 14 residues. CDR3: CASSPGQENTEAFF. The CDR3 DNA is TGTGCCAGCAGTCCCGGACAGGAGAACACTGAAGCTTTCTTT.

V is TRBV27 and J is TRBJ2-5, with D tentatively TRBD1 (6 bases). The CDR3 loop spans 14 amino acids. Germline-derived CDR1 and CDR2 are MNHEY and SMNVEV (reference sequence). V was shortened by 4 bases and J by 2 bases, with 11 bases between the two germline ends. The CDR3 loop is CASSWAGTQETQYF. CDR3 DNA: TGTGCCAGCAGTTGGGCCGGGACACAAGAGACCCAGTACTTC.

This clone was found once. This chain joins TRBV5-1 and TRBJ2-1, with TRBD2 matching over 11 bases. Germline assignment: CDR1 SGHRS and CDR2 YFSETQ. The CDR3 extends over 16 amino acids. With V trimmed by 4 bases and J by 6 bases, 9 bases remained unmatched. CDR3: CASSVTSGSGRNEQFF. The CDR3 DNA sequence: TGCGCCAGCAGCGTAACTAGCGGGAGTGGGCGCAATGAGCAGTTCTTC.

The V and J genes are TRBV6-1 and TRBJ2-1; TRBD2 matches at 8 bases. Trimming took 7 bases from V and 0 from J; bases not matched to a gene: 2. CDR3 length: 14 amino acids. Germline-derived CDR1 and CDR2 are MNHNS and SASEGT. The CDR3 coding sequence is TGTGCCAGCATAGCGGGGAGCTCCTACAATGAGCAGTTCTTC. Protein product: CASIAGSSYNEQFF.

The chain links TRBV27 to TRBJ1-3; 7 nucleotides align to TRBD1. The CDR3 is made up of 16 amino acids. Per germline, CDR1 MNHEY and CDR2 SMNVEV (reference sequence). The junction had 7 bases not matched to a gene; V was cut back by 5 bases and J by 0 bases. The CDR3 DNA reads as TGTGCCAGCAGTCCCCATGGGACAGTCTCTGGAAACACCATATATTTT. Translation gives CASSPHGTVSGNTIYF.

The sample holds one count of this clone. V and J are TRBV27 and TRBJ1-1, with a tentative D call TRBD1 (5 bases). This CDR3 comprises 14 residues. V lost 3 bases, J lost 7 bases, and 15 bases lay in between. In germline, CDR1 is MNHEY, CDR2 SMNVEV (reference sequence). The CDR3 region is CASSFQGGVHEAFF. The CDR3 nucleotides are TGTGCCAGCAGTTTTCAAGGAGGGGTCCATGAAGCTTTCTTT.

CDR3 bases: TGTGCCAGCAGCCTTAGAGATACTCCCACCCACGAGCAGTACTTC. Its protein product is CASSLRDTPTHEQYF. The J gene is TRBJ2-7, the V gene TRBV27; D unclear. The CDR3 consists of 15 residues. CDR1 is MNHEY and CDR2 is SMNVEV in the germline V gene (reference sequence). Trimming removed 6 bases from V and 5 bases from J, with 20 bases in between.